Below, 18 T cell receptor beta chains from the same sample are listed, as sequenced in a study of blood T cell repertoires in COVID-19 (dated by TCRdb to 2020 to 2022). Libraries were constructed by the immunoSEQ multiplex PCR assay. In its TCRdb copy, this immuneACCESS table keeps in-frame sequences only and misses some clones. Where compared with another copy, unresolved V genes explain less than half of these, and the others have no known cause. The sample contains over 100,000 clones, around four fifths of them found a single time. About a tenth of the sample comes from the top ten. Specimen: peripheral blood. Receptor source: a man aged 35 to 55 with active or convalescent COVID-19.

The chain joins TRBV11-1 to TRBJ1-1; perhaps TRBD1 as D (5 bases). This CDR3 comprises 14 residues. The V end was cut by 3 bases, the J end by 1 base, with 9 bases between. Germline values: CDR1 SGHAT, CDR2 FQDESV (reference sequence). This CDR3 is CASSFDRKNTEAFF. In DNA, the CDR3 is TGTGCCAGCAGCTTCGACAGAAAGAACACTGAAGCTTTCTTT.

This clone was seen a single time. This sequence joins TRBV9 and TRBJ2-4; 10 nucleotides line up with TRBD2. This CDR3 region has 23 residues. Germline V lookup: CDR1 SGDLS, CDR2 YYNGEE. J was trimmed by 6 bases and V by 0 bases; bases with no gene match: 27. The CDR3: CASSVGRGKRGGPTGRLGNIQYF. In DNA, the CDR3 is TGTGCCAGCAGCGTAGGTAGGGGAAAGCGGGGGGGCCCGACAGGGAGATTAGGAAACATTCAGTACTTC.

J is TRBJ2-7 and V is TRBV5-4; 7 bases are a match to TRBD1. CDR1 and CDR2 from the germline V gene are SGHNT and YYREEE (reference sequence). With V trimmed by 4 bases and J by 2 bases, 6 bases remained unmatched. This CDR3 has 14 amino acids. CDR3 protein: CASSPDRRPYEQYF. The CDR3 bases are TGTGCCAGCAGCCCGGACAGGCGGCCCTACGAGCAGTACTTC. The whole variable domain, remainder taken from reference TRBV5-4 and TRBJ2-7, is ETGVTQSPTHLIKTRGQQVTLRCSSQSGHNTVSWYQQALGQGPQFIFQYYREEENGRGNFPPRFSGLQFPNYSSELNVNALELDDSALYLCASSPDRRPYEQYFGPGTRLTVT.

This clone was observed once. The chain couples TRBV15 to TRBJ1-2; TRBD1 aligns across 7 bases. V trimming: 1 base; J trimming: 6 bases; junction bases outside the gene matches: 8. CDR1 is LNHNV, CDR2 YYDKDF, per germline (reference sequence). This CDR3 comprises 15 residues. CDR3 sequence: CATSRGTGLNNGYTF. The CDR3 DNA is TGTGCCACCAGCAGAGGGACAGGCCTCAATAATGGCTACACCTTC.

V is TRBV3-1 (or the pseudogene TRBV3-2) and J is TRBJ2-2; tentative D call: TRBD1 (6 bases). Germline CDR1 and CDR2: LGHDT and YNNKEL (reference sequence). V was trimmed by 0 bases and J by 5 bases, leaving 10 bases between them. This CDR3 is 15 amino acids long. The CDR3 loop reads CASSQDTGPTGELFF. Written as DNA, the CDR3 is TGTGCCAGCAGCCAAGACACAGGGCCTACCGGGGAGCTGTTTTTT.

The V and J genes are TRBV12-3 or TRBV12-4 and TRBJ2-2, with unresolved D. V was clipped by 5 bases and J by 5 bases, with 9 bases between them. This CDR3 region has 13 residues. The CDR3 here is CASSRGPTGELFF. The CDR3 nucleotides are TGTGCCAGCAGTCGTGGGCCAACCGGGGAGCTGTTTTTT.

The V gene is TRBV18, the J gene TRBJ2-3; tentatively, D is TRBD2 (5 bases). V was shortened by 0 bases and J by 5 bases, with 9 bases between the two germline ends. This CDR3 region has 14 residues. Per the germline V gene, CDR1 is KGHSH and CDR2 is LQKENI. The CDR3 here is CASSPPGVQDTQYF. The CDR3, as DNA: TGTGCCAGCTCACCACCCGGGGTTCAAGATACGCAGTATTTT. Looking up the rest from reference TRBV18 and TRBJ2-3 gives the full variable domain: NAGVMQNPRHLVRRRGQEARLRCSPMKGHSHVYWYRQLPEEGLKFMVYLQKENIIDESGMPKERFSAEFPKEGPSILRIQQVVRGDSAAYFCASSPPGVQDTQYFGPGTRLTVL.

This clone was found once. At one of its ends the junction is not consistent with the germline gene, which may arise from a read error. V usage is TRBV2 and J usage is TRBJ1-4, with D uncertain. This CDR3 contains 13 residues. Germline CDR1 and CDR2: SNHLY and FYNNEI. In nucleotides, the CDR3 is TGTGCCAGCAGTGGAGAGAGTAATGAGAAACTGTTTTTT. Translated, it gives CASSGESNEKLFF.

The chain couples TRBV5-1 to TRBJ2-2; 9 bases map to TRBD1. There are 15 residues in the CDR3. Germline CDR1 and CDR2: SGHRS and YFSETQ. The V and J ends lost 4 bases and 7 bases, in that order; junction bases with no gene match: 8. CDR3 sequence reads: CASSETGGSGGELFF. The DNA of the CDR3 is TGCGCCAGCAGCGAGACAGGGGGAAGTGGCGGGGAGCTGTTTTTT.

V gene TRBV2 combines with J gene TRBJ1-3; D is perhaps TRBD1 (5 bases). Trimming took 3 bases from V and 4 from J, leaving 10 bases between them. Germline V gene data show CDR1 as SNHLY and CDR2 as FYNNEI. The CDR3 has 14 residues. The CDR3 region is CASSELGLGNTIYF. The DNA of the CDR3 is TGTGCCAGCAGTGAGCTGGGACTGGGAAACACCATATATTTT.

This chain connects TRBV24-1 to TRBJ2-3, with D possibly matching TRBD1 (6 bases). With 3 bases removed from V and 0 bases from J, the gap between germline ends came to 12 bases. The CDR3 runs to 16 residues. Germline loops: CDR1 KGHDR, CDR2 SFDVKD. The CDR3 coding sequence is TGTGCCACCAGTGATCGTTGGACAGCTAGCACAGATACGCAGTATTTT. Translating it yields CATSDRWTASTDTQYF.

CDR3 amino acids: CASSSRTSEAKTQYF. The DNA for the CDR3 is TGTGCCAGCAGCTCCCGGACTAGTGAGGCGAAGACCCAGTACTTC. V usage is TRBV7-2 and J usage is TRBJ2-5, with TRBD2 matching over 7 bases. Trimming took 4 bases from V and 6 from J; bases not matched to a gene: 11. Germline CDR1 SGHTA, CDR2 FQGNSA. The CDR3 is 15 amino acids.

The chain uses TRBV7-3 and TRBJ2-5; tentatively, D is TRBD1 (6 bases). Germline-derived CDR1 and CDR2 are SGHTA and FQGTGA. Trimming took off 3 bases at V and 5 bases at J, with 7 bases between the two ends. The CDR3 contains 12 residues. The DNA for the CDR3 is TGTGCCAGCAGCTTCCAGGGGGAGACCCAGTACTTC. Translation: CASSFQGETQYF.

As DNA, the CDR3 is TGTGCCAGCACTTTACAGGGGGTCTCCTACAATGAGCAGTTCTTC. This translates into CASTLQGVSYNEQFF. The chain recombines TRBV2 with TRBJ2-1; 8 bases are a match to TRBD1. Trimming removed 7 bases from V and 0 bases from J; junction bases left unmatched: 5. This CDR3 is 15 amino acids long. Germline V gene data show CDR1 as SNHLY and CDR2 as FYNNEI.

The chain uses TRBV24-1 and TRBJ2-3; no definite D call. V was shortened by 4 bases and J by 3 bases, with 7 bases between the two germline ends. The CDR3 is 13 residues long. Germline-derived CDR1 and CDR2 are KGHDR and SFDVKD. CDR3 sequence (DNA): TGTGCCACCAGTGACAGTGTAACAGATACGCAGTATTTT. It yields the protein CATSDSVTDTQYF.

The V and J genes are TRBV5-4 and TRBJ1-1, with D possibly TRBD1 on 5 matching bases. The CDR3 is 14 amino acids. Germline V lookup: CDR1 SGHNT, CDR2 YYREEE (reference sequence). Trimming stripped 0 bases from V and 2 bases from J, with 8 bases between. In DNA form, the CDR3 reads TGTGCCAGCAGCTTGGTAGGGGTCAACACTGAAGCTTTCTTT. As protein: CASSLVGVNTEAFF. Variable domain in full (rest from reference TRBV5-4 and TRBJ1-1): ETGVTQSPTHLIKTRGQQVTLRCSSQSGHNTVSWYQQALGQGPQFIFQYYREEENGRGNFPPRFSGLQFPNYSSELNVNALELDDSALYLCASSLVGVNTEAFFGQGTRLTVV.

The chain joins TRBV7-2 to TRBJ1-1, with 9 bases lining up with TRBD1. The CDR3 runs to 16 residues. Trimming removed 5 bases from V and 3 bases from J; junction bases left unmatched: 10. The germline gives CDR1 SGHTA, CDR2 FQGNSA. CDR3 sequence (DNA): TGTGCCAGCAGCCTCGGGACAGGGCCCCGCCACACTGAAGCTTTCTTT. Translation: CASSLGTGPRHTEAFF.

The chain is built from TRBV5-1 and TRBJ2-5; perhaps TRBD2 as D (5 bases). Germline CDR1 and CDR2: SGHRS and YFSETQ. The CDR3 is 16 residues long. Trimming left V 0 bases short and J 3 bases short, with 15 bases between. The DNA for the CDR3 is TGCGCCAGCAGCTTGGCTACCGGGGTGGGAGAAGAGACCCAGTACTTC. Encoded protein: CASSLATGVGEETQYF.